The 19 T cell receptor beta chains given below trace back to one sample, sequenced in a study of blood T cell repertoires in COVID-19. Only in-frame clones appear in the TCRdb table, and some are missing; sequencing was by immunoSEQ multiplex PCR. The sample has 140,000 to 150,000 clones, approximately 91% seen once. Material for sequencing was peripheral blood. The receptors shown here come from a human donor in a cohort sampled during active COVID-19.

The chain has TRBV18 and TRBJ2-2; no reliable D call. V gave up 2 bases and J gave up 0 bases, with 10 bases separating them. The CDR3 covers 16 residues. In germline, CDR1 is KGHSH, CDR2 LQKENI. The CDR3 region has the DNA TGTGCCAGCTCACCAGTAACGGTGGCGAACACCGGGGAGCTGTTTTTT. Its translation: CASSPVTVANTGELFF.

The chain is built from TRBV4-2 and TRBJ1-1; TRBD1 is a possible D gene (6 bases). This CDR3 comprises 17 residues. From germline, CDR1 is LGHNA and CDR2 YNFKEQ. Trimming removed 3 bases from V and 3 bases from J, with 20 bases in between. CDR3 protein: CASSQQPGGARDTEAFF. The CDR3 bases are TGTGCCAGCAGCCAGCAGCCTGGGGGGGCTCGGGACACTGAAGCTTTCTTT.

The gene calls are TRBV5-1 and TRBJ1-5, with TRBD1 identical over 8 bases. CDR3 size: 14 residues. Germline V CDR1 and CDR2: SGHRS, YFSETQ. V lost 5 bases, J lost 5 bases, and 6 bases stayed unmatched. The CDR3 spells CASSDRGGDQPQHF. The CDR3 DNA is TGCGCCAGCAGTGACAGGGGAGGGGATCAGCCCCAGCATTTT.

This chain joins TRBV4-3 and TRBJ2-2; the D gene is possibly TRBD2 (5 bases). Germline assignment: CDR1 LGHNA and CDR2 YSLEER. Between the trimmed V and J ends, which lost 1 base and 3 bases, there was a span of 15 bases. The length of the CDR3 is 17 residues. For the CDR3, the DNA is TGCGCCAGCAGCCAAGTCCTCATGACTACGGACACCGGGGAGCTGTTTTTT. It specifies CASSQVLMTTDTGELFF.

The chain has TRBV5-1 and TRBJ1-1; 7 positions match TRBD1. There are 13 residues in the CDR3. Germline trimming cut 4 bases from V and 4 bases from J; bases unmatched to any gene: 4. Germline values: CDR1 SGHRS, CDR2 YFSETQ. The CDR3 loop reads CASSGHRGTEAFF. The CDR3 nucleotides read TGCGCCAGCAGCGGACACAGGGGCACTGAAGCTTTCTTT.

The V and J genes are TRBV7-9 and TRBJ2-1; D is perhaps TRBD1 (6 bases). Trimming took off 4 bases at V and 0 bases at J, with 10 bases between the two ends. Germline loops: CDR1 SEHNR, CDR2 FQNEAQ (reference sequence). The CDR3 contains 15 residues. The CDR3 sequence is CASSSPGDSYNEQFF. In DNA, the CDR3 is TGTGCCAGCAGCTCTCCAGGGGACTCCTACAATGAGCAGTTCTTC.

The chain has TRBV19 and TRBJ2-7, with D possibly being TRBD2 (5 bases). V was pared by 3 bases and J by 2 bases, with 17 bases between. CDR1 LNHDA and CDR2 SQIVND come from the germline V gene (reference sequence). The CDR3 covers 16 residues. Written as DNA, the CDR3 is TGTGCCAGTAGTATTTTCGGAGCGGAGTCCACCTACGAGCAGTACTTC. Amino acids: CASSIFGAESTYEQYF.

The V gene is TRBV7-3, the J gene TRBJ2-1, with D possibly TRBD2 on 6 matching bases. Trimming left V 2 bases short and J 9 bases short, with 11 bases between. The CDR3 is made up of 13 amino acids. Germline V gene lookup returns CDR1 SGHTA and CDR2 FQGTGA. CDR3 bases: TGTGCCAGCAGCTTAGAGCCTAGCGCTGAGCAGTTCTTC. The encoded protein is CASSLEPSAEQFF.

The chain couples TRBV5-6 to TRBJ2-4; tentative D call: TRBD2 (6 bases). The length of the CDR3 is 14 residues. Germline V gene sequence: CDR1 SGHDT, CDR2 YYEEEE. V lost 2 bases and J lost 7, with 13 bases in between. The CDR3 reads CASSLESGVNIQYF. In DNA, the CDR3 is TGTGCCAGCAGCTTAGAGTCGGGGGTCAACATTCAGTACTTC.

The rearrangement joins TRBV5-4 to TRBJ2-1, with 9 bases that match TRBD2. This CDR3 is 13 amino acids long. Germline loops: CDR1 SGHNT, CDR2 YYREEE (reference sequence). The trim removed 0 bases at V and 9 bases at J, leaving 1 base unmatched. The CDR3 DNA reads TGTGCCAGCAGCTTGGGCGGGAGGGCTGAGCAGTTCTTC. Translation gives CASSLGGRAEQFF.

The gene calls are TRBV5-1 and TRBJ2-3; D is perhaps TRBD1 (6 bases). Between the trimmed V and J ends, which lost 0 bases and 0 bases, there was a span of 11 bases. CDR3 size: 16 residues. Germline V gene data show CDR1 as SGHRS and CDR2 as YFSETQ. The CDR3 bases are TGCGCCAGCAGCTTGGGTTCAGGGGCTAGCACAGATACGCAGTATTTT. Protein product: CASSLGSGASTDTQYF.

CDR3 DNA sequence: TGTGCCAGCAGCGTAGGCTTGGGAGGAGAGACCCAGTACTTC. It is translated as CASSVGLGGETQYF. The rearrangement uses TRBV9 and TRBJ2-5, with D perhaps TRBD2 (6 bases). The germline V and J ends were trimmed by 0 bases and 4 bases, with 10 bases remaining between them. CDR1 is SGDLS, CDR2 YYNGEE, per germline. This CDR3 contains 14 residues.

This chain uses TRBV10-3 with TRBJ2-7; 10 positions agree with TRBD1. V gave up 5 bases and J gave up 3 bases; unmatched junction bases: 10. Germline CDR1 reads ENHRY; CDR2 reads SYGVKD. The CDR3 runs 16 residues. CDR3 sequence reads: CAISNPGQGSDYEQYF. Here the CDR3 DNA reads TGTGCCATCAGTAATCCGGGACAGGGGTCTGACTACGAGCAGTACTTC.

The V and J genes are TRBV2 and TRBJ2-7, with 7 positions matching TRBD1. V dropped 6 bases and J dropped 1; count of bases not matched to a gene: 6. CDR3 length: 14 residues. Germline V lookup: CDR1 SNHLY, CDR2 FYNNEI. The CDR3 DNA is TGTGCCAGCAGGGTCGAGGGACAGTCCTACGAGCAGTACTTC. Translation: CASRVEGQSYEQYF. Based on the CDR3 plus reference TRBV2 and TRBJ2-7, the full variable domain is EPEVTQTPSHQVTQMGQEVILRCVPISNHLYFYWYRQILGQKVEFLVSFYNNEISEKSEIFDDQFSVERPDGSNFTLKIRSTKLEDSAMYFCASRVEGQSYEQYFGPGTRLTVT.

The genes are TRBV11-2 and TRBJ2-5; tentative D call: TRBD2 (5 bases). The CDR3 consists of 14 residues. V lost 5 bases and J lost 5, with 15 bases in between. CDR1 SGHAT and CDR2 FQNNGV come from the germline V gene. CDR3 coding DNA: TGTGCCAGCAGCCCCGCCCGGGGATGGGAGACCCAGTACTTC. As protein: CASSPARGWETQYF.

V usage is TRBV18 and J usage is TRBJ1-4; weak D call: TRBD1 (6 bases). From germline, CDR1 is KGHSH and CDR2 LQKENI. This CDR3 is 14 amino acids long. V dropped 3 bases and J dropped 5 bases, with 10 bases sitting between them. CDR3 sequence reads: CASSPGHGNEKLFF. CDR3 DNA sequence: TGTGCCAGCTCACCGGGACATGGGAATGAAAAACTGTTTTTT. The full variable domain, its missing parts supplied by reference TRBV18 and TRBJ1-4, is NAGVMQNPRHLVRRRGQEARLRCSPMKGHSHVYWYRQLPEEGLKFMVYLQKENIIDESGMPKERFSAEFPKEGPSILRIQQVVRGDSAAYFCASSPGHGNEKLFFGSGTQLSVL.

The rearrangement joins TRBV13 to TRBJ1-3; D possibly corresponds to TRBD1 (6 bases). Looked up from germline, CDR1 is PRHDT and CDR2 is FYEKMQ (reference sequence). The CDR3 extends over 13 amino acids. V was shortened by 8 bases and J by 4 bases, with 12 bases between the two germline ends. CDR3 amino acids: CASSHRAGNTIYF. The CDR3 DNA is TGTGCCAGCTCTCACAGGGCGGGAAACACCATATATTTT.

The rearrangement links TRBV30 to TRBJ2-2, with D hard to call. The germline gives CDR1 GTSNPN, CDR2 SVGIG (reference sequence). The V gene lost 3 bases and the J gene lost 5 bases, with 10 bases spanning the gap. The CDR3 has 13 amino acids. CDR3 in DNA: TGTGCCTGGAGGTACGGGTTTACCGGGGAGCTGTTTTTT. Its translation: CAWRYGFTGELFF. Together with reference TRBV30 and TRBJ2-2, the CDR3 gives the full variable domain: SQTIHQWPATLVQPVGSPLSLECTVEGTSNPNLYWYRQAAGRGLQLLFYSVGIGQISSEVPQNLSASRPQDRQFILSSKKLLLSDSGFYLCAWRYGFTGELFFGEGSRLTVL.

This chain links TRBV7-2 with TRBJ2-7; 8 bases fit TRBD1. V dropped 5 bases and J dropped 4; count of bases not matched to a gene: 4. This CDR3 contains 13 residues. Per the germline V gene, CDR1 is SGHTA and CDR2 is FQGNSA. The CDR3 sequence: CASSRTGQYEQYF. In DNA form, the CDR3 reads TGTGCCAGCAGCCGGACAGGGCAGTACGAGCAGTACTTC.